This T cell receptor (beta chain) stems from a study of T cell repertoires in cytomegalovirus infection. Study-wide context: The public TCR beta signatures pointed to both CMV infection and matching HLA type. Findings and caveats of the study: CMV carriers with the relevant HLA were identified by cumulative public TCR beta family frequency. Dominant in the ex vivo response were TCR beta clonotypes restricted by HLA-C and specific for CMV.

A single record per CDR3 protein comes from TCRdb applying MiXCR to the reads. The table lists 150,000 to 200,000 distinct CDR3 sequences, 8% to 10% of them singletons. This clonotype was counted many times. The antigen remains undetermined. Germline V gives CDR1 SGHTA, CDR2 FQGNSA. The CDR3 is 13 residues long. Deletions cut 3 bases from V and 3 bases from J, with 8 bases between. The specimen sequenced was PBMCs. The V gene is TRBV7-2, the J gene TRBJ1-1, with D hard to call. This clonotype was obtained from a human donor in good health (CMV status not recorded). Some clones in this sample may be carry-over from other donors' samples. The CDR3 spells CASSFSQDTEAFF. The CDR3, as DNA: TGTGCCAGCAGCTTTTCGCAAGACACTGAAGCTTTCTTT.